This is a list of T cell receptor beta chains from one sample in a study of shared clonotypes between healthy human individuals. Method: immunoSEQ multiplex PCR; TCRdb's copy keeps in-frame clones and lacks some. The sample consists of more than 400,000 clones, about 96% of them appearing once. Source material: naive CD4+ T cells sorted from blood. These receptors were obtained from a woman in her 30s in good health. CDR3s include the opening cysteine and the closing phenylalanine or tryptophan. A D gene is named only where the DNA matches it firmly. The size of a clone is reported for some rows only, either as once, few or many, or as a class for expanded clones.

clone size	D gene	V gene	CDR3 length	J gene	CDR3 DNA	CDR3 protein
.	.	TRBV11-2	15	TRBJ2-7	TGTGCCAGCAGCTTAGACCCCCACGGGTCCTACGAGCAGTACTTC	CASSLDPHGSYEQYF
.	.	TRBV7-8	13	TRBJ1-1	TGTGCCAGCAGCGTCATACAGGCTTCTGAAGCTTTCTTT	CASSVIQASEAFF
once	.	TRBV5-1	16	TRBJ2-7	TGCGCCAGCAGCGCATCTAGCGTAAACCGCTCCTACGAGCAGTACTTC	CASSASSVNRSYEQYF
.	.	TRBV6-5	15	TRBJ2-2	TGTGCCAGCAGTTACTCGGGACCCAGCCCCGGGGAGCTGTTTTTT	CASSYSGPSPGELFF
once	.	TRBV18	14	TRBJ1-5	TGTGCCAGCTCACCGCGGGGGAACAATCAGCCCCAGCATTTT	CASSPRGNNQPQHF
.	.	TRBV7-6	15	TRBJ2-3	TGTGCCAGCAGCGGCCCTGCTCTCTACACAGATACGCAGTATTTT	CASSGPALYTDTQYF
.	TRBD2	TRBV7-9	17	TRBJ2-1	TGTGCCAGCAGCTTACCCCTGGGACTAGCCCGGGTTTATGAGCAGTTCTTC	CASSLPLGLARVYEQFF
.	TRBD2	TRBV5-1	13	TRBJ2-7	TGCGCCAGCAGCGGGAGGGCCAACTACGAGCAGTACTTC	CASSGRANYEQYF
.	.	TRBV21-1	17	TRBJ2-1	TGTGCCAGCAGCAAAGACCCCGGGACTACCGCCTACAATGAGCAGTTCTTC	CASSKDPGTTAYNEQFF
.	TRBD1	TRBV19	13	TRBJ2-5	TGTGCCAGTAGTAGCACAGGGGAAGAGACCCAGTACTTC	CASSSTGEETQYF
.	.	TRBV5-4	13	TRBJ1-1	TGTGCCAGCAGCCCGACTCAGAACACTGAAGCTTTCTTT	CASSPTQNTEAFF
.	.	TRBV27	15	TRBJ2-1	TGTGCCAGCCGCGAGGCGGGGAGCTCCTACAATGAGCAGTTCTTC	CASREAGSSYNEQFF
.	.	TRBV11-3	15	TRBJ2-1	TGTGCCAGCAGCTTAGGCGCGGATGCCTACAATGAGCAGTTCTTC	CASSLGADAYNEQFF
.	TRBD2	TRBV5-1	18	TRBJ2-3	TGCGCCAGCAGCTTGGTTTGGACTAGCGGGAGGGTCCCAGATACGCAGTATTTT	CASSLVWTSGRVPDTQYF
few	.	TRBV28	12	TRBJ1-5	TGTGCCAGCAGTTTACGGGATCAGCCCCAGCATTTT	CASSLRDQPQHF
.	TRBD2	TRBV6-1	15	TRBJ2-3	TGTGCCAGCAGACGAGCGGGAGGGATAGCAGATACGCAGTATTTT	CASRRAGGIADTQYF
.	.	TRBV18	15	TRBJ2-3	TGTGCCAGCTCACCACCCAGCGGAAGCACAGATACGCAGTATTTT	CASSPPSGSTDTQYF
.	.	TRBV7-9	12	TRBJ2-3	TGTGCCAGCAGCTTAGTCGCGGATACGCAGTATTTT	CASSLVADTQYF
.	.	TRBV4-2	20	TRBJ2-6	TGTGCCAGCAGCCAAGATCGTGCGGGGGCAGGGTTCTCTGGGGCCAACGTCCTGACTTTC	CASSQDRAGAGFSGANVLTF
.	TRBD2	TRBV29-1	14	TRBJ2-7	TGCAGCGTACTCCCGGGACTAGCGGGCTACGAGCAGTACTTC	CSVLPGLAGYEQYF
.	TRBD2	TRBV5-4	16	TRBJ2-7	TGTGCCAGCAGCTCAAAGCCTAGCGGGAGGCACCACGAGCAGTACTTC	CASSSKPSGRHHEQYF
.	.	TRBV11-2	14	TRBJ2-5	TGTGCCAGCAGCTTAGAAGTTTTGGATGAGACCCAGTACTTC	CASSLEVLDETQYF
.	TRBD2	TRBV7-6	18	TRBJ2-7	TGTGCCAGCAGCTTGAGACTAGCGGGAGTTCGTGGAGCCTACGAGCAGTACTTC	CASSLRLAGVRGAYEQYF
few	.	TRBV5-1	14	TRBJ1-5	TGCGCCAGCAGCGGGGGCCTGGAGGGGCAGCCCCAGCATTTT	CASSGGLEGQPQHF
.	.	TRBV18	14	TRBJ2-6	TGTGCCAGCTCACCACCCAGTGGGGCCAACGTCCTGACTTTC	CASSPPSGANVLTF
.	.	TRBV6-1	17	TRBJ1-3	TGTGCCAGCAGTGAAAATTTGGTCCCTCGATCTGGAAACACCATATATTTT	CASSENLVPRSGNTIYF
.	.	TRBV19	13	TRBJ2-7	TGTGCCAGTAGTATATGGGGAGCCTACGAGCAGTACTTC	CASSIWGAYEQYF
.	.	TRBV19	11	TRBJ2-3	TGTGCCAGTAGTACGCGGGATACGCAGTATTTT	CASSTRDTQYF
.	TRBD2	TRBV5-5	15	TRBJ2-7	TGTGCCAGCTCCCGGGGAGGCGGGAGGGCCTACGAGCAGTACTTC	CASSRGGGRAYEQYF
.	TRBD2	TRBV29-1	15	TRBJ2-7	TGCAGCGTAGCTGGGACTAGCGGAAGCTCCTACGAGCAGTACTTC	CSVAGTSGSSYEQYF
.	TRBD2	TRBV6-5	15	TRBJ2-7	TGTGCCAGCAGTTACTCTCTAGCGGGAGGGGCCGAGCAGTACTTC	CASSYSLAGGAEQYF
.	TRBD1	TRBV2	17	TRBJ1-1	TGTGCCAGCAGTGTTTTTACCAATGACAGGGTCGGCACTGAAGCTTTCTTT	CASSVFTNDRVGTEAFF
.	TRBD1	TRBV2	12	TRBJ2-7	TGTGCCAGCAGTGCGACAGGGAACGAGCAGTACTTC	CASSATGNEQYF
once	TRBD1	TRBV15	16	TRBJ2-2	TGTGCCACCAGCCCCCCGATGGGGCAGGGGGCCGGGGAGCTGTTTTTT	CATSPPMGQGAGELFF
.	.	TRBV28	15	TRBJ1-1	TGTGCCAGCAGTTTACTCCGGACCCAGAACACTGAAGCTTTCTTT	CASSLLRTQNTEAFF
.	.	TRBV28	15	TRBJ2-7	TGTGCCAGCAGTTTGGTCGGCCAGAGCTCCTACGAGCAGTACTTC	CASSLVGQSSYEQYF
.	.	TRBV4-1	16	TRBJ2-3	TGCGCCAGCAGCCAAGGTGCGGACAGAAGCACAGATACGCAGTATTTT	CASSQGADRSTDTQYF
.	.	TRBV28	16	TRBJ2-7	TGTGCCAGCAGTCGAGTAAGGACGGCCAAGATCCACGAGCAGTACTTC	CASSRVRTAKIHEQYF
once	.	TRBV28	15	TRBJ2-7	TGTGCCAGCAGGGGCACCGGGACCCGATACGGCGAGCAGTACTTC	CASRGTGTRYGEQYF
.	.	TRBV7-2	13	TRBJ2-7	TGTGCCAGCAGCGTAACCGGGGCCTTCGAGCAGTACTTC	CASSVTGAFEQYF
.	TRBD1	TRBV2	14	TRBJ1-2	TGTGCCAGCAGTGTTATTCAGGGGGCGAATGGCTACACCTTC	CASSVIQGANGYTF
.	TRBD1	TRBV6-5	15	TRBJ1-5	TGTGCCAGCAGGAAGGGACAGTATAGCAATCAGCCCCAGCATTTT	CASRKGQYSNQPQHF
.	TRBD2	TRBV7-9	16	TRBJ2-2	TGTGCCAGCAGCCCCCGACCGGGAGGCGACACCGGGGAGCTGTTTTTT	CASSPRPGGDTGELFF
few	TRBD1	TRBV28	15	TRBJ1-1	TGTGCCAGCAGTCCGTGGACAGGAGTGAACACTGAAGCTTTCTTT	CASSPWTGVNTEAFF
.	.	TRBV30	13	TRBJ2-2	TGTGCCTGGAGTGTACTAGGGTTCCGGGAGCTGTTTTTT	CAWSVLGFRELFF
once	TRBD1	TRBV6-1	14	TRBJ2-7	TGTGCCAGCAGTGCCCGGGGACAGGCCTACGAGCAGTACTTC	CASSARGQAYEQYF
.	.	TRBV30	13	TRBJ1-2	TGTGCCTGGAGTGCCTCGGGGGGATATGGCTACACCTTC	CAWSASGGYGYTF
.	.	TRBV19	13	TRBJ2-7	TGTGCCAGTAGTCCCCGGACAGACTACGAGCAGTACTTC	CASSPRTDYEQYF
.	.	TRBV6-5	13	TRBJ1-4	TGTGCCAGCAGCAGCACGTATAATGAAAAACTGTTTTTT	CASSSTYNEKLFF
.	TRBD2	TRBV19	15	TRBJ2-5	TGTGCCAGTAGTTTGGGGACTATAAAGGGGGAGACCCAGTACTTC	CASSLGTIKGETQYF
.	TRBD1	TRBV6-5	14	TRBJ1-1	TGTGCCAGCAGTTATTCTGCGACAGGGAGTGAAGCTTTCTTT	CASSYSATGSEAFF
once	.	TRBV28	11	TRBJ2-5	TGTGCCAGCAGTTGGGGGGAGACCCAGTACTTC	CASSWGETQYF
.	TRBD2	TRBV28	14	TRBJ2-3	TGTGCCAGCAGTGAAGCGGGAGGCACAGATACGCAGTATTTT	CASSEAGGTDTQYF
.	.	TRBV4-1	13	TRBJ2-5	TGCGCCAGCAGCCAAGATTATATAGGGGCCCAGTACTTC	CASSQDYIGAQYF
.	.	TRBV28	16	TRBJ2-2	TGTGCCAGCAGTTTATCGGCCGCACAGAAAACCGGGGAGCTGTTTTTT	CASSLSAAQKTGELFF
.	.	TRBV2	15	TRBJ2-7	TGTGCCAGCAGTGAACATGGGGGCGGAGCCTACGAGCAGTACTTC	CASSEHGGGAYEQYF
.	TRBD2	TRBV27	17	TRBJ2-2	TGTGCCAGCAGTTTTGAACTAGCGGGAGGTCGAACCGGGGAGCTGTTTTTT	CASSFELAGGRTGELFF
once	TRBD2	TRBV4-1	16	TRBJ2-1	TGCGCCAGCAGCCAGCCCCCAGCGGGAGCCAACAATGAGCAGTTCTTC	CASSQPPAGANNEQFF
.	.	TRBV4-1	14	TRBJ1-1	TGCGCCAGCAGCCCATGGGCCGAGAACACTGAAGCTTTCTTT	CASSPWAENTEAFF
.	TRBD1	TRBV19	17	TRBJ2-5	TGTGCCAGTAGTATAGATCTATTACGGGACAGCCAAGAGACCCAGTACTTC	CASSIDLLRDSQETQYF